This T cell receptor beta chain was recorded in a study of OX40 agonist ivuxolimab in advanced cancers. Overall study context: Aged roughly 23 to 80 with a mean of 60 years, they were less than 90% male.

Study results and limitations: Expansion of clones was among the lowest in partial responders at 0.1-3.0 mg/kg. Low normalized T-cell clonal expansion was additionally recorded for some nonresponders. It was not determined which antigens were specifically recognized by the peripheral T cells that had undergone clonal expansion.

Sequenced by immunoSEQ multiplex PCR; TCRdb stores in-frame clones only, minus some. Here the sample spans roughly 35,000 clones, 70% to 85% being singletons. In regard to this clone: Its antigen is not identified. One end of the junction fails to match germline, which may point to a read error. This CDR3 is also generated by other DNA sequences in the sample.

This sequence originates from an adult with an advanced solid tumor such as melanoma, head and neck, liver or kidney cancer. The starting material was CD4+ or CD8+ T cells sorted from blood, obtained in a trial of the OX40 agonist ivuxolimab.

The CDR3, as DNA: TGTGCCAGTAGTAAACAGGGGAAGGGCACTGAAGCCTTCTTT. Encoded protein: CASSKQGKGTEAFF. V usage is TRBV19 and J usage is TRBJ1-1, with 7 bases lining up with TRBD1. Germline assignment: CDR1 LNHDA and CDR2 SQIVND (reference sequence). The length of the CDR3 is 14 residues.